The sequence of this T cell receptor (beta chain) was determined in a study of T cell responses to AZD1222 COVID-19 vaccine. Comment on this clone: No antigen is known for it.

Germline CDR1 is LNHDA and CDR2 is SQIVND (reference sequence). There are 15 residues in the CDR3. Trimming removed 4 bases from V and 0 bases from J, with 10 bases in between. Only in-frame clones appear in the TCRdb table, and some are missing; sequencing was by immunoSEQ multiplex PCR. The sample carries roughly 120,000 clones, approximately 84% recorded once. Points from the study as a whole: With two AZD1222 doses given, Spike-specific TCR breadth and depth both rose. The study reported that nearly half of spike-specific TCRs target unmutated variant regions. Donors, mostly white British, included more females; clonal diversity was possibly underestimated.

The chain uses TRBV19 and TRBJ1-5, with D hard to call. The clonotype was recovered from an adult in good health. This material consisted of peripheral blood, taken on day 0 of AZD1222 vaccination. The CDR3 DNA reads as TGTGCCAGTAGTAGTCAGCAATATAGCAATCAGCCCCAGCATTTT. It translates to CASSSQQYSNQPQHF.